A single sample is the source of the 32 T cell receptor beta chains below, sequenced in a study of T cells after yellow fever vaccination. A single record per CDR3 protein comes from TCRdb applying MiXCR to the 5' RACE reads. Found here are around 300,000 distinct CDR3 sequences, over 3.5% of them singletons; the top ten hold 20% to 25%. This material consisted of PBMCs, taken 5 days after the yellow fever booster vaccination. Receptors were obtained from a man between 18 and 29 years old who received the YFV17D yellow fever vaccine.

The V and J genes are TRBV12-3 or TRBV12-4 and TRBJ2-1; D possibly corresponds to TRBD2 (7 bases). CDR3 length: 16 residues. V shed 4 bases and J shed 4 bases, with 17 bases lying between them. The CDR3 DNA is TGTGCCAGCAGTTCGCCTGGGGGCGGGGGTTACAATGAGCAGTTCTTC. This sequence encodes CASSSPGGGGYNEQFF.

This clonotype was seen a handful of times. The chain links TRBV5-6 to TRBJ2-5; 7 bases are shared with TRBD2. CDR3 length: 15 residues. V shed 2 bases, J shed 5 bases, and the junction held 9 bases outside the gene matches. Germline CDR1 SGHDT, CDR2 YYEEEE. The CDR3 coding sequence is TGTGCCAGCAGCTTCGGGGAGGGGCTAGGGGAGACCCAGTACTTC. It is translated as CASSFGEGLGETQYF. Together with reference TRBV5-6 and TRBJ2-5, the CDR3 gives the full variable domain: DAGVTQSPTHLIKTRGQQVTLRCSPKSGHDTVSWYQQALGQGPQFIFQYYEEEERQRGNFPDRFSGHQFPNYSSELNVNALLLGDSALYLCASSFGEGLGETQYFGPGTRLLVL.

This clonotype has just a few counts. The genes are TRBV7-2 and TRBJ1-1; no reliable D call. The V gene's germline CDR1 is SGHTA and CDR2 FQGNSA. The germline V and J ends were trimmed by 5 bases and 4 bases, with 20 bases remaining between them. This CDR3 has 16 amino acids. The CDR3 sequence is CASSKLPGGLVTEAFF. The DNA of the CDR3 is TGTGCCAGCAGCAAACTCCCGGGCGGGTTGGTCACTGAAGCTTTCTTT.

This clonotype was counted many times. CDR3 DNA sequence: TGCAGTGCTAGCCCCCCGGGACGGCCTGGCTACACCTTC. Translating gives CSASPPGRPGYTF. The genes are TRBV20-1 and TRBJ1-2, with D possibly matching TRBD1 (5 bases). Deletions cut 3 bases from V and 7 bases from J, with 15 bases between. Germline CDR1 DFQATT, CDR2 SNEGSKA (reference sequence). The CDR3 length is 13 residues.

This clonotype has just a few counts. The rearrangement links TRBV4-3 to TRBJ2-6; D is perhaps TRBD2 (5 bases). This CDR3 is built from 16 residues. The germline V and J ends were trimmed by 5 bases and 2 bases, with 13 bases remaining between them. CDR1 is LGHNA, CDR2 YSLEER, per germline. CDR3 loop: CASSSHPGAGANVLTF. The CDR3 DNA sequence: TGCGCCAGCAGCTCCCACCCCGGGGCTGGGGCCAACGTCCTGACTTTC.

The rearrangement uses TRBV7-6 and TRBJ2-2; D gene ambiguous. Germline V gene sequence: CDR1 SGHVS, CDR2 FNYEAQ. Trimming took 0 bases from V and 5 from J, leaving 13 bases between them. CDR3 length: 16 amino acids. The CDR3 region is CASSLASPGETGELFF. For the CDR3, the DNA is TGTGCCAGCAGCTTAGCTTCCCCGGGCGAAACCGGGGAGCTGTTTTTT.

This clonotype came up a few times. The CDR3 spells CAISQTDRIYGYTF. The CDR3 nucleotides are TGTGCCATCAGTCAGACGGACAGGATCTATGGCTACACCTTC. The V call is TRBV10-3, the J call TRBJ1-2; the match to TRBD1 covers 7 bases. CDR3 length equals 14 residues. Unmatched junction bases numbered 7, after V lost 5 bases and J lost 4 bases. Germline V gene lookup returns CDR1 ENHRY and CDR2 SYGVKD.

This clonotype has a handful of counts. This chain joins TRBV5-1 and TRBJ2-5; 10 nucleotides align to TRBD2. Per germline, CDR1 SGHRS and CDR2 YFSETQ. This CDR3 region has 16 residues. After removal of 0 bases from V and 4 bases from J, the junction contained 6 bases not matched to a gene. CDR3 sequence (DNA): TGCGCCAGCAGCTTGGGAGAGCGGGGGGGCCCAGAGACCCAGTACTTC. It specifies CASSLGERGGPETQYF.

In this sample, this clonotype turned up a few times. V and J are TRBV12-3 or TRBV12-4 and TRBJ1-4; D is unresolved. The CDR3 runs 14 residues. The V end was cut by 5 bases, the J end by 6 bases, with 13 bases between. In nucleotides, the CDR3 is TGTGCCAGCAGTCCCGCCAGTTTGGATGAAAAACTGTTTTTT. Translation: CASSPASLDEKLFF.

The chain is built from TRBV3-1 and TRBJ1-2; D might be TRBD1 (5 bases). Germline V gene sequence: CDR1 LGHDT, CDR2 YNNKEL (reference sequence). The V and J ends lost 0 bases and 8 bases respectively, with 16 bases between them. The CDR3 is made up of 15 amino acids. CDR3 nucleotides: TGTGCCAGCAGCCAAGATCGGGGCCCCGGGGTAGGCTACACCTTC. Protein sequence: CASSQDRGPGVGYTF. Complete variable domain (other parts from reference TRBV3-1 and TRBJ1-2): DTAVSQTPKYLVTQMGNDKSIKCEQNLGHDTMYWYKQDSKKFLKIMFSYNNKELIINETVPNRFSPKSPDKAHLNLHINSLELGDSAVYFCASSQDRGPGVGYTFGSGTRLTVV.

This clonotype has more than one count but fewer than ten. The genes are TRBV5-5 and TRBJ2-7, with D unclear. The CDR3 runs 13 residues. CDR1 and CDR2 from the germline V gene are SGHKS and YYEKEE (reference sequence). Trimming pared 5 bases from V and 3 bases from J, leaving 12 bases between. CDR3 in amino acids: CASSRDGHYEQYV. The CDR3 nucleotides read TGTGCCAGCAGTCGCGACGGGCACTACGAGCAGTACGTC.

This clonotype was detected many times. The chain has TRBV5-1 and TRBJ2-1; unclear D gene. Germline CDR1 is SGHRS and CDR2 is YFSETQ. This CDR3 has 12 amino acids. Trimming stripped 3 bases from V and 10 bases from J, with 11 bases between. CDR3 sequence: CASSSEWGEQFF. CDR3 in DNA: TGCGCCAGCAGCTCGGAGTGGGGAGAGCAGTTCTTC.

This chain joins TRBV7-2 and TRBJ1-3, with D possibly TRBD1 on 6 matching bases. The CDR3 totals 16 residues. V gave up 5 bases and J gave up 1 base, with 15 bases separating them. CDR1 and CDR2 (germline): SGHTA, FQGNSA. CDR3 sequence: CASSLYRVGSGNTIYF. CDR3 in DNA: TGTGCCAGCAGCCTATACAGGGTCGGATCTGGAAACACCATATATTTT.

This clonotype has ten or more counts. The CDR3 sequence is CSVEGLSPQNIQYF. The CDR3 DNA follows: TGCAGCGTTGAGGGTCTTAGCCCACAAAACATTCAGTACTTC. The chain combines TRBV29-1 with TRBJ2-4; no clear D gene. Germline lookup yields CDR1 SQVTM and CDR2 ANQGSEA. V gave up 3 bases and J gave up 5 bases, with 14 bases separating them. The CDR3 is 14 amino acids.

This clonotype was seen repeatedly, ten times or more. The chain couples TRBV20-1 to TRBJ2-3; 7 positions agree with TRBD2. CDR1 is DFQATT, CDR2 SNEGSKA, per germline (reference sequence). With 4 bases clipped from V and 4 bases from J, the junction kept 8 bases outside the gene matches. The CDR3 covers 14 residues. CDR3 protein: CSAIVQAGSDTQYF. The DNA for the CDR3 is TGCAGTGCTATCGTCCAAGCGGGGTCAGATACGCAGTATTTT.

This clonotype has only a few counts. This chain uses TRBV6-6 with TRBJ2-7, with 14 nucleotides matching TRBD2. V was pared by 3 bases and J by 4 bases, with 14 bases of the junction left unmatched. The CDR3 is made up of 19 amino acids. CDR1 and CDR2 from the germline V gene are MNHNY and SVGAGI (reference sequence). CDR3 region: CASSYGTLTSGGERYEQYF. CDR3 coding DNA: TGTGCCAGCAGTTATGGGACGTTGACTAGCGGGGGGGAACGGTACGAGCAGTACTTC.

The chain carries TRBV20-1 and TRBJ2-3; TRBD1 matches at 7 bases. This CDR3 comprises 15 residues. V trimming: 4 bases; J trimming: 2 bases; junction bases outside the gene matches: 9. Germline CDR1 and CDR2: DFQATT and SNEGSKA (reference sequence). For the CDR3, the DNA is TGCAGTGCTATAGCCGGGACAGAGTCCACAGATACGCAGTATTTT. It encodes CSAIAGTESTDTQYF.

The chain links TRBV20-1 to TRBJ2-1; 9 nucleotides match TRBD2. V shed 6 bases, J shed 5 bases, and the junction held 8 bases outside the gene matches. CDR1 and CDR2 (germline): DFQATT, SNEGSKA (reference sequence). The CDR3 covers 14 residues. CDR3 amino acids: CSAPFSGGHNEQFF. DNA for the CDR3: TGCAGTGCCCCTTTTAGCGGGGGCCACAATGAGCAGTTCTTC.

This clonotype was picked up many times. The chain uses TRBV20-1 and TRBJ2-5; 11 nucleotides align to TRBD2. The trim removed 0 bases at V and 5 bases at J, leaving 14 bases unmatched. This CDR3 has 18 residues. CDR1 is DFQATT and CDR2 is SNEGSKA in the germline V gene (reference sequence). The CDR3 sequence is CSARDFRLAGSRRETQYF. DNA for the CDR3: TGCAGTGCTAGAGATTTCCGACTAGCGGGATCGAGGCGGGAGACCCAGTACTTC.

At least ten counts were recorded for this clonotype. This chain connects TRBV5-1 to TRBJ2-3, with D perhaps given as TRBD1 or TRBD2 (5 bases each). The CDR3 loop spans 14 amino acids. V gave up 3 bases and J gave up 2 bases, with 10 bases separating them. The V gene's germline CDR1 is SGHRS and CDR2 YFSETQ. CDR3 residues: CASSSGTFTDTQYF. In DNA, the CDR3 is TGCGCCAGCAGCTCCGGGACGTTCACAGATACGCAGTATTTT.

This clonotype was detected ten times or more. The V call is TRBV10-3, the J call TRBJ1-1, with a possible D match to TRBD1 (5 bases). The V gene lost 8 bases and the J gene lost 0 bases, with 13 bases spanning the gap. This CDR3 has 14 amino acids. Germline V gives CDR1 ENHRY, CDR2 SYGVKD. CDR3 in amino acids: CAISDGGMNTEAFF. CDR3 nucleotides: TGTGCCATCTCTGATGGGGGGATGAACACTGAAGCTTTCTTT.

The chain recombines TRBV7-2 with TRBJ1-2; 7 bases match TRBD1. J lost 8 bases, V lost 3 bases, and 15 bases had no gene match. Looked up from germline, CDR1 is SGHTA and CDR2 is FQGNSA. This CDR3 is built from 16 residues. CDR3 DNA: TGTGCCAGCAGCTTTGGGATTGGACAGGCAATAGAAGGCTACACCTTC. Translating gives CASSFGIGQAIEGYTF.

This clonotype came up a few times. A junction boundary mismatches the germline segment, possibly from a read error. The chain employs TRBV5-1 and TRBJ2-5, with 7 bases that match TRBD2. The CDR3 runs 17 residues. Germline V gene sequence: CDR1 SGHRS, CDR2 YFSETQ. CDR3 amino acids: CASSLAIGQGLQESQYF. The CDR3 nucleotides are TGCGCCAGCAGCTTGGCCATTGGGCAGGGACTACAAGAGAGCCAGTACTTC.

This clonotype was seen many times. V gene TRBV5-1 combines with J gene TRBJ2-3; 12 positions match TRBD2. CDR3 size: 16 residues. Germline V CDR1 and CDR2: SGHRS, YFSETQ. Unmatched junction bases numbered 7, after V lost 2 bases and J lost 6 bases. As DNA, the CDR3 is TGCGCCAGCAGCTTTGGACTAGCGGGGTCCGGGGATACGCAGTATTTT. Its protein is CASSFGLAGSGDTQYF.

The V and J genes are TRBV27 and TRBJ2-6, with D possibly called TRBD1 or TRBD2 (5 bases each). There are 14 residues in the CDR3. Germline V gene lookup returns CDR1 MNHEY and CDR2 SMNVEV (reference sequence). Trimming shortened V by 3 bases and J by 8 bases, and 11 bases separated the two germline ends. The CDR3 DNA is TGTGCCAGCAGTTTTGCCGGGGCCACCAACGTCCTGACTTTC. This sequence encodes CASSFAGATNVLTF.

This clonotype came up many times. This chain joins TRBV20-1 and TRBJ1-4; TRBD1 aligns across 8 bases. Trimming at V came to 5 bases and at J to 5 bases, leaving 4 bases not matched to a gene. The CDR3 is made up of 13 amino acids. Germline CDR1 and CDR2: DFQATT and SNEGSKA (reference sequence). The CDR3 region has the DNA TGCAGTGCTGGACAGGGCGGGAATGAAAAACTGTTTTTT. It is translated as CSAGQGGNEKLFF.

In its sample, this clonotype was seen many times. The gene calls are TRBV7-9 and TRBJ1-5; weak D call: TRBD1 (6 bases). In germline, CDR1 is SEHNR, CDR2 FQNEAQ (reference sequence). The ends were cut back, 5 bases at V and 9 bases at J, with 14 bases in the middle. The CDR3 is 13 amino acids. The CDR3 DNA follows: TGTGCCAGCAGCCGGGACATTGAGGGGCCCCAGCATTTT. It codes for CASSRDIEGPQHF.

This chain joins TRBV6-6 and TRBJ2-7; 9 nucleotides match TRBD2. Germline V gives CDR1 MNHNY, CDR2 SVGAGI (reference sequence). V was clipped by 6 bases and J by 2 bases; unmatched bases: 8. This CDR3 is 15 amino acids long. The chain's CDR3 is CASSPGLATTYEQYV. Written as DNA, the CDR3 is TGTGCCAGCAGCCCTGGACTAGCGACCACCTACGAGCAGTACGTC.

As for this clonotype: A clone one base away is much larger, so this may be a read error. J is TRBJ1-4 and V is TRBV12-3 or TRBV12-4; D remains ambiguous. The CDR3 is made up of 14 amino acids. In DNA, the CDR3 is TGTGCCAGCAGTTTAGCAGTGTTCGGTGAAAAACTGATTTTT. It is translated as CASSLAVFGEKLIF.

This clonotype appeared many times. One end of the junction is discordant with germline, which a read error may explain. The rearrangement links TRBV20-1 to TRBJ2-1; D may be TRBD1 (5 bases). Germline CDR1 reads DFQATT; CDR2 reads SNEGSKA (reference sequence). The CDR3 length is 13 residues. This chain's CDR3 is CSATSGLRGEQFF. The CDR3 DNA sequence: TGCAGTGCTACCTCGGGTCTTAGGGGCGAGCAATTCTTC.

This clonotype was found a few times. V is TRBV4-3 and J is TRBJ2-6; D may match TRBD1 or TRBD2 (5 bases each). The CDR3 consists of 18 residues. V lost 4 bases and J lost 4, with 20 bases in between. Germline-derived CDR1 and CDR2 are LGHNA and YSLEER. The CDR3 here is CASSRDQLVFPGANVLTF. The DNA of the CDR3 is TGCGCCAGCAGCCGGGACCAGCTTGTCTTTCCCGGGGCCAACGTCCTGACTTTC.

The CDR3 nucleotides read TGTGCCAGCAGCACATCGGGGGGGGATGCTCAGCCCCAGCATTTT. Translating gives CASSTSGGDAQPQHF. The V and J genes are TRBV9 and TRBJ1-5; tentative D call: TRBD1 (5 bases). This CDR3 spans 15 amino acids. The V and J ends lost 4 bases and 6 bases respectively, with 17 bases between them. Germline loops: CDR1 SGDLS, CDR2 YYNGEE.